This T cell receptor beta chain was retrieved from a study of glioma-infiltrating T cells after dendritic cell vaccination. Findings and caveats of the study: No direct clonality-survival link was found; a diverse polyclonal response may matter.

The CDR3 spans 13 residues. Germline trimming cut 5 bases from V and 2 bases from J; bases unmatched to any gene: 2. Germline-derived CDR1 and CDR2 are LGHNT and FRNRAP. This sample's time point: after dendritic cell vaccination, including at tumor progression/relapse. Only one count was recorded for this clone. The antigen remains undetermined. The immunoSEQ assay amplified TCRB CDR3 from up to roughly 2 ug DNA. Clones were sequenced by immunoSEQ multiplex PCR, and TCRdb holds only the in-frame ones, with some missing. The sample has over 80,000 clones; 80% to 90% are singletons. The rearrangement links TRBV12-5 to TRBJ2-5; 7 bases align to TRBD1. The sample here was blood, taken after dendritic cell vaccination. The sequence came from a human donor with glioblastoma. CDR3 amino acids: CASGLGQQETQYF. CDR3 coding DNA: TGTGCTAGTGGTCTGGGACAGCAAGAGACCCAGTACTTC.